This T cell receptor beta chain was documented in a study of neurological immune-mediated disorders. Study-wide points: Association of the multiple sclerosis repertoire cluster with clinical or MRI features was not observed for any feature.

From the 5' RACE reads, TCRdb called clonotypes with MiXCR, one entry per CDR3 protein. This sample has almost 85,000 distinct CDR3 sequences; 2% to 3% occur once, and the top ten carry roughly 1.1%. In this sample, this clonotype turned up many times. Antigen unknown. This CDR3 has 15 residues. With V trimmed by 0 bases and J by 6 bases, 9 bases remained unmatched. Germline V gives CDR1 DFQATT, CDR2 SNEGSKA (reference sequence). The chain couples TRBV20-1 to TRBJ2-3, with 7 bases lining up with TRBD1. The clonotype originates from a woman in her 30s with multiple sclerosis. Sequenced material: PBMCs. CDR3 sequence reads: CSARDPSGQVDTQYF. The CDR3 nucleotides read TGCAGTGCTAGAGATCCCAGCGGACAGGTGGATACGCAGTATTTT.